The 27 T cell receptor beta chains in this list originate from one sample, sequenced in a study of shared clonotypes between healthy human individuals. Only in-frame clones appear in the TCRdb table, and some are missing; sequencing was by immunoSEQ multiplex PCR. The data contain about 230,000 clones, approximately 65% of them singletons. What was sequenced was memory CD4+ T cells sorted from blood. The sample's subset: CD45RA-negative fraction. The source is a man aged 30-40 years in good health.

About this clone: This sample includes further DNA sequences coding for the same CDR3. The rearrangement uses TRBV5-1 and TRBJ2-3, with D possibly matching TRBD1 (5 bases). V gave up 0 bases and J gave up 5 bases, with 7 bases separating them. Germline V gene lookup returns CDR1 SGHRS and CDR2 YFSETQ. The CDR3 length is 13 residues. The CDR3: CASSLGQGDTQYF. The CDR3 DNA sequence: TGCGCCAGCAGCTTGGGTCAGGGAGATACGCAGTATTTT. Supplemented by reference TRBV5-1 and TRBJ2-3, the full variable domain reads KAGVTQTPRYLIKTRGQQVTLSCSPISGHRSVSWYQQTPGQGLQFLFEYFSETQRNKGNFPGRFSGRQFSNSRSEMNVSTLELGDSALYLCASSLGQGDTQYFGPGTRLTVL.

The rearrangement uses TRBV6-1 and TRBJ1-4, with a tentative D call TRBD1 (6 bases). The CDR3 loop spans 15 amino acids. V was trimmed by 3 bases and J by 8 bases, leaving 16 bases between them. CDR1 and CDR2 from the germline V gene are MNHNS and SASEGT. This chain's CDR3 is CASSDGTSGYEKLFF. The DNA of the CDR3 is TGTGCCAGCAGTGACGGGACAAGTGGTTACGAAAAACTGTTTTTT.

The chain is built from TRBV9 and TRBJ2-1, with D possibly matching TRBD1 (5 bases). Germline assignment: CDR1 SGDLS and CDR2 YYNGEE. V lost 8 bases, J lost 4 bases, and 28 bases lay in between. The CDR3 is made up of 18 amino acids. The CDR3 DNA is TGTGCCAGTATAGTAGAAAGGGTCTCAGGGATAGTTTACAATGAGCAGTTCTTC. Amino acid sequence: CASIVERVSGIVYNEQFF.

V is TRBV11-2 and J is TRBJ2-7; D gene ambiguous. Germline values: CDR1 SGHAT, CDR2 FQNNGV. This CDR3 spans 11 amino acids. Trimming shortened V by 5 bases and J by 1 base, and 3 bases separated the two germline ends. CDR3 loop: CASSTSYEQYF. In nucleotides, the CDR3 is TGTGCCAGCAGCACATCCTACGAGCAGTACTTC. The entire variable domain, with the rest obtained from reference TRBV11-2 and TRBJ2-7, is as follows: EAGVAQSPRYKIIEKRQSVAFWCNPISGHATLYWYQQILGQGPKLLIQFQNNGVVDDSQLPKDRFSAERLKGVDSTLKIQPAKLEDSAVYLCASSTSYEQYFGPGTRLTVT.

This clone was found a few times. Germline is not matched at one junction end, which may reflect a read error. This chain joins TRBV5-6 and TRBJ1-1, with TRBD1 matching 10 bases. Germline values: CDR1 SGHDT, CDR2 YYEEEE. The CDR3 runs to 15 residues. The CDR3: CASSLRRTGGTTRVF. CDR3 DNA sequence: TGTGCCAGCAGCTTACGAAGGACAGGGGGTACTACTCGAGTCTTT.

With regard to this clone: Additional DNA sequences in this sample encode the identical CDR3. This chain joins TRBV6-5 and TRBJ1-4, with D unresolved. The CDR3 consists of 13 residues. CDR1 is MNHEY and CDR2 is SVGAGI in the germline V gene. Trimming removed 5 bases at V and 0 bases at J, with 4 bases between. The CDR3 coding sequence is TGTGCCAGCAGTCGCGCAACTAATGAAAAACTGTTTTTT. Protein sequence: CASSRATNEKLFF.

J is TRBJ2-7 and V is TRBV28, with TRBD2 matching over 7 bases. This CDR3 spans 15 amino acids. Trimming at V came to 2 bases and at J to 3 bases, leaving 7 bases not matched to a gene. Germline CDR1 reads MDHEN; CDR2 reads SYDVKM. The CDR3 DNA follows: TGTGCCAGCAGTTTAATAGGGGAGGGTCTCTACGAGCAGTACTTC. It encodes CASSLIGEGLYEQYF.

This sequence joins TRBV7-8 and TRBJ1-2, with D maybe TRBD1 (5 bases). Germline V CDR1 and CDR2: SGHVS, FQNEAQ. The V end was cut by 5 bases, the J end by 8 bases, with 18 bases between. The CDR3 loop spans 14 amino acids. The CDR3 reads CASSPVQGLDGYTF. CDR3 DNA: TGTGCCAGCAGCCCTGTTCAGGGACTAGACGGCTACACCTTC.

The gene calls are TRBV19 and TRBJ2-1, with D uncertain. There are 15 residues in the CDR3. Trimming removed 7 bases at V and 4 bases at J, with 17 bases between. Germline values: CDR1 LNHDA, CDR2 SQIVND (reference sequence). The CDR3, as DNA: TGTGCCAGTATCCTGAGTCCGGGCGGATACAATGAGCAGTTCTTC. This gives the protein CASILSPGGYNEQFF.

About this clone itself: The same CDR3 can be traced to other DNA sequences in this sample. This chain uses TRBV5-1 with TRBJ2-5, with D unresolved. The CDR3 contains 13 residues. Germline V gene data show CDR1 as SGHRS and CDR2 as YFSETQ. V gave up 0 bases and J gave up 3 bases, with 6 bases separating them. CDR3 region: CASSLGAEETQYF. For the CDR3, the DNA is TGCGCCAGCAGCTTGGGCGCAGAAGAGACCCAGTACTTC.

This chain connects TRBV14 to TRBJ1-1, with D maybe TRBD1 (5 bases). V gave up 1 base and J gave up 11 bases, with 14 bases separating them. The CDR3 sequence is 13 residues long. Looked up from germline, CDR1 is SGHDN and CDR2 is FVKESK. The CDR3 here is CASSQGSRVKAFF. CDR3 nucleotide sequence: TGTGCCAGCAGCCAAGGTTCCAGGGTAAAGGCTTTCTTT.

The table lists this clone with a few counts. This chain uses TRBV18 with TRBJ1-5, with no clear D. Germline lookup yields CDR1 KGHSH and CDR2 LQKENI. The V and J ends lost 2 bases and 0 bases respectively, with 5 bases between them. The CDR3 has 14 amino acids. CDR3 nucleotide sequence: TGTGCCAGCTCACCAAGGTATAGCAATCAGCCCCAGCATTTT. Translation gives CASSPRYSNQPQHF.

The J gene is TRBJ2-1, the V gene TRBV5-3; a weak D match, TRBD2 (5 bases). TRBV5-3 is recorded as an ORF, its role being uncertain. The CDR3 contains 15 residues. V lost 10 bases to trimming and J lost 0 bases, with 17 bases between them. Here the CDR3 reads CACLWGASSYNEQFF. The CDR3 coding sequence is TGTGCCTGTCTTTGGGGAGCTAGCTCCTACAATGAGCAGTTCTTC.

V and J are TRBV2 and TRBJ2-2; 8 bases fit TRBD2. After removal of 6 bases from V and 4 bases from J, the junction contained 10 bases not matched to a gene. The CDR3 contains 16 residues. Germline-derived CDR1 and CDR2 are SNHLY and FYNNEI. Written as DNA, the CDR3 is TGTGCCAGCAGGAAGGCCGGGACTAGGGGCACCGGGGAGCTGTTTTTT. Its protein is CASRKAGTRGTGELFF.

This sequence joins TRBV9 and TRBJ2-1, with 11 nucleotides matching TRBD2. This CDR3 comprises 17 residues. The V and J ends lost 3 bases and 8 bases, in that order; junction bases with no gene match: 13. The germline CDR1 and CDR2 sequences are SGDLS and YYNGEE. As DNA, the CDR3 is TGTGCCAGCAGCGGGCGGGTGGGACTAGCGGACCTACATGAGCAGTTCTTC. It specifies CASSGRVGLADLHEQFF.

The V gene is TRBV25-1, the J gene TRBJ2-7, with 7 bases identical to TRBD2. The J segment lost 0 bases and the V segment lost 4 bases, leaving 9 bases of the junction unmatched. Germline V CDR1 and CDR2: MGHDK, SYGVNS. The CDR3 sequence is 16 residues long. The CDR3 DNA reads TGTGCCAGCAGTGGGGGCGGGGGTATGAGCTCCTACGAGCAGTACTTC. This encodes CASSGGGGMSSYEQYF.

The chain couples TRBV6-1 to TRBJ2-7, with 7 bases matching TRBD2. CDR1 is MNHNS and CDR2 is SASEGT in the germline V gene. After removal of 8 bases from V and 3 bases from J, the junction contained 10 bases not matched to a gene. The CDR3 totals 14 residues. This chain's CDR3 is CASVPRAGDYEQYF. For the CDR3, the DNA is TGTGCCAGCGTACCCCGGGCGGGAGACTACGAGCAGTACTTC.

This clone was picked up one time. The CDR3 loop reads CASSPPGVLAPYEQYF. DNA of the CDR3: TGTGCCAGCTCACCACCGGGCGTTTTAGCACCCTACGAGCAGTACTTC. The J gene is TRBJ2-7, the V gene TRBV18, with unresolved D. The V gene lost 0 bases and the J gene lost 2 bases, with 14 bases spanning the gap. The germline CDR1 and CDR2 sequences are KGHSH and LQKENI. This CDR3 has 16 amino acids.

The CDR3 DNA follows: TGTGCCAGCAGCCTAGGACTAGCGGAGACCTACGAGCAGTACTTC. Translating gives CASSLGLAETYEQYF. The chain recombines TRBV2 with TRBJ2-7, with 10 bases fitting TRBD2. V trimming: 6 bases; J trimming: 2 bases; junction bases outside the gene matches: 7. Germline assignment: CDR1 SNHLY and CDR2 FYNNEI. The CDR3 spans 15 residues.

V is TRBV27 and J is TRBJ2-1; 10 bases fit TRBD2. Germline V gives CDR1 MNHEY, CDR2 SMNVEV (reference sequence). The ends lost 1 base at V and 7 bases at J; junction bases unmatched: 4. This CDR3 spans 15 amino acids. This chain's CDR3 is CASSLWASGSNEQFF. In DNA form, the CDR3 reads TGTGCCAGCAGTTTATGGGCTAGCGGGAGTAATGAGCAGTTCTTC.

This sequence joins TRBV5-1 and TRBJ1-4, with 9 bases aligning to TRBD1. CDR1 and CDR2 (germline): SGHRS, YFSETQ. The length of the CDR3 is 16 residues. Trimming took 4 bases from V and 2 from J; bases not matched to a gene: 6. The chain's CDR3 is CASSLRQGGTNEKLFF. The CDR3 DNA sequence: TGCGCCAGCAGCCTCCGACAGGGGGGGACTAATGAAAAACTGTTTTTT. The entire variable domain, with the rest obtained from reference TRBV5-1 and TRBJ1-4, is as follows: KAGVTQTPRYLIKTRGQQVTLSCSPISGHRSVSWYQQTPGQGLQFLFEYFSETQRNKGNFPGRFSGRQFSNSRSEMNVSTLELGDSALYLCASSLRQGGTNEKLFFGSGTQLSVL.

V is TRBV28 and J is TRBJ2-5, with D uncertain. The V gene lost 7 bases and the J gene lost 7 bases, with 16 bases spanning the gap. CDR3 length: 13 residues. The germline CDR1 and CDR2 sequences are MDHEN and SYDVKM. The CDR3 coding sequence is TGTGCCAGCACCACAGTTACGTCGGGGACCCAGTACTTC. This sequence encodes CASTTVTSGTQYF. Supplemented by reference TRBV28 and TRBJ2-5, the full variable domain reads DVKVTQSSRYLVKRTGEKVFLECVQDMDHENMFWYRQDPGLGLRLIYFSYDVKMKEKGDIPEGYSVSREKKERFSLILESASTNQTSMYLCASTTVTSGTQYFGPGTRLLVL.

This clone came up many times. The chain recombines TRBV28 with TRBJ1-4; 9 nucleotides line up with TRBD1. This CDR3 spans 15 amino acids. V dropped 7 bases and J dropped 6; count of bases not matched to a gene: 9. Per germline, CDR1 MDHEN and CDR2 SYDVKM. The CDR3 region has the DNA TGTGCCAGCACACCCACGGGACAGGGTCATGAAAAACTGTTTTTT. Its protein product is CASTPTGQGHEKLFF.

This chain joins TRBV7-9 and TRBJ2-3; 9 bases line up with TRBD2. The CDR3 loop spans 15 amino acids. Germline CDR1 is SEHNR and CDR2 is FQNEAQ (reference sequence). The ends lost 3 bases at V and 4 bases at J; junction bases unmatched: 5. The DNA of the CDR3 is TGTGCCAGCAGCTTCTTAGCGGGAGAGGCAGATACGCAGTATTTT. Amino acids: CASSFLAGEADTQYF.

This clone was seen a handful of times. This chain links TRBV6-6 with TRBJ2-1, with 8 bases matching TRBD1. V lost 6 bases, J lost 0 bases, and 1 base stayed unmatched. The CDR3 is made up of 14 amino acids. Germline V gene sequence: CDR1 MNHNY, CDR2 SVGAGI (reference sequence). The CDR3 sequence is CASRQGDSYNEQFF. The CDR3 region has the DNA TGTGCCAGCAGACAGGGGGACTCCTACAATGAGCAGTTCTTC.

The table lists this clone with a count of one. The gene calls are TRBV5-4 and TRBJ2-3; 7 nucleotides agree with TRBD2. Germline values: CDR1 SGHNT, CDR2 YYREEE (reference sequence). The CDR3 covers 15 residues. Germline trimming cut 0 bases from V and 0 bases from J; bases unmatched to any gene: 1. CDR3 loop: CASSLDSGSTDTQYF. The CDR3 region has the DNA TGTGCCAGCAGCTTGGATAGCGGGAGCACAGATACGCAGTATTTT.

The V gene is TRBV5-8, the J gene TRBJ2-5, with TRBD2 matching over 7 bases. The CDR3 is 16 amino acids. Losses at the gene ends were 1 base for V and 2 bases for J; bases not matched to a gene: 8. Germline CDR1 reads SGHTS; CDR2 reads YDEGEE. The CDR3 loop is CASSLSGLDRQETQYF. The CDR3 DNA follows: TGTGCCAGCAGCTTGAGTGGACTAGATCGTCAAGAGACCCAGTACTTC.